Described below is a single T cell receptor (beta chain) sequence and its context. Its antigen remains unidentified. No base qualities exist here, and no much larger clone lies one base off it. Within the sample, other DNA sequences also encode this same CDR3. The data were obtained in a study of T cell changes during pregnancy in multiple sclerosis (dated by TCRdb to the late 2010s). Study-wide context: The study examined how the T cell repertoire changed over the course of pregnancy in women with multiple sclerosis.

The library was produced with the immunoSEQ multiplex PCR assay. Here the immuneACCESS table is served through TCRdb, limited to in-frame sequences with V and J called. Missing clones are a known gap in these copies; in checked studies unresolved V genes cover under half, and the rest lacks a known reason. This sample is represented by tens of thousands of clones; more than 90% of them were singletons. Together, the top ten hold 3.7% of the sample. The sample here was peripheral blood, taken after pregnancy. This clonotype was sampled from a female donor in good health, enrolled as a control in a pregnancy study.

The CDR3 has the sequence CASSPGLAGISTDTQYF. The sequenced DNA: TGTGCCAGCTCACCGGGACTAGCGGGGATAAGCACAGATACGCAGTATTTT. The rearranged chain carries TRBV18 and TRBJ2-3, with 13 middle bases fitting TRBD2. Relative to germline, V is missing 3 bases and J is missing 0 bases, with 3 bases of the junction outside any gene match. Reading from cysteine to phenylalanine, the CDR3 counts 17 amino acids. Only the CDR3 DNA stays, 51 bases, in frame from base 1. Reading the germline V gene gives CDR1 KGHSH and CDR2 LQKENI.